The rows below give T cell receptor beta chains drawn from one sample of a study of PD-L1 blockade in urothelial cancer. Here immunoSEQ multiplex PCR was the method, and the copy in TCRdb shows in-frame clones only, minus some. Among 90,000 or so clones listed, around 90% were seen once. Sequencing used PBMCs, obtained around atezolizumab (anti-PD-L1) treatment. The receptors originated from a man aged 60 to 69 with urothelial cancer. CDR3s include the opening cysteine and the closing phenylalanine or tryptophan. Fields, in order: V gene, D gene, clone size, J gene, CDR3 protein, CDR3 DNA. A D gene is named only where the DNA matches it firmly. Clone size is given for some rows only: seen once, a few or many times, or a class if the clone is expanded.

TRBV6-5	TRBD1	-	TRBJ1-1	CASSQRQGLATEAFF	TGTGCCAGCAGCCAGAGACAGGGGTTAGCCACTGAAGCTTTCTTT
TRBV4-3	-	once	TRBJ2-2	CASSPRSGSNTGELFF	TGCGCCAGCAGCCCGCGGAGTGGTTCGAACACCGGGGAGCTGTTTTTT
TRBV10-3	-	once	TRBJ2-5	CATWTGSEQETQYF	TGTGCCACCTGGACTGGGAGCGAACAAGAGACCCAGTACTTC
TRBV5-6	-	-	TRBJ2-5	CASSLSQGIQETQYF	TGTGCCAGCAGCTTGTCACAGGGAATTCAAGAGACCCAGTACTTC
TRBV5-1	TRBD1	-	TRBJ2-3	CASSLTGTGDTDTQYF	TGCGCCAGCAGCCTAACAGGGACAGGGGACACAGATACGCAGTATTTT
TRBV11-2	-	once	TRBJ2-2	CASSLWRVTTGELFF	TGTGCCAGCAGCCTCTGGCGGGTAACAACCGGGGAGCTGTTTTTT
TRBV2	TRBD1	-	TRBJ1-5	CASSVGTGGGNQPQHF	TGTGCCAGCAGTGTGGGGACAGGGGGCGGTAATCAGCCCCAGCATTTT
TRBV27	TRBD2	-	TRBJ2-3	CASSLRQRGLAVDTQYF	TGTGCCAGCAGTTTGAGGCAACGGGGACTAGCGGTAGATACGCAGTATTTT
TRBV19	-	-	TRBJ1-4	CASSIKSGTNEKLFF	TGTGCCAGTAGTATTAAAAGCGGAACTAATGAAAAACTGTTTTTT
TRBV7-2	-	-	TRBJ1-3	CASSLVLYSGNTIYF	TGTGCCAGCAGCTTGGTCCTCTACTCTGGAAACACCATATATTTT
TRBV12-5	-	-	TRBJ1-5	CASGIQGGGSSNQPQHF	TGTGCTAGTGGTATCCAGGGCGGGGGCAGTAGCAATCAGCCCCAGCATTTT
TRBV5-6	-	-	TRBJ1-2	CASSLGPGTYGYTF	TGTGCCAGCAGCTTGGGCCCGGGGACATATGGCTACACCTTC
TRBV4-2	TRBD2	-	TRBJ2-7	CASSYGTSGVEYEQYF	TGTGCCAGCAGCTACGGGACTAGCGGGGTCGAGTACGAGCAGTACTTC
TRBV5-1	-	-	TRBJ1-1	CASRKDSQDTEAFF	TGCGCCAGCAGGAAGGACAGCCAGGACACTGAAGCTTTCTTT
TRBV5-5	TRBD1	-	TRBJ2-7	CASSLRTGDYEQYF	TGTGCCAGCAGCCTCCGGACAGGGGACTACGAGCAGTACTTC
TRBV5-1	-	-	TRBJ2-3	CASSLVGGAPDTQYF	TGCGCCAGCAGCTTGGTGGGGGGGGCCCCAGATACGCAGTATTTT